The 13 T cell receptor beta chains listed next were all sequenced from one sample in a study of T cell responses to AZD1222 COVID-19 vaccine. The assay was immunoSEQ multiplex PCR, and TCRdb's table has in-frame clones only and misses some. The data contain 65,000 to 90,000 clones, about nine tenths of them singletons. The sequencing here drew on peripheral blood, taken on day 0 of AZD1222 vaccination. These receptors all come from an adult in good health.

For the CDR3, the DNA is TGCAGCGTTGGGACAGGGGGTGGTCAGCCCCAGCATTTT. Translated, it gives CSVGTGGGQPQHF. The chain employs TRBV29-1 and TRBJ1-5; TRBD1 matches 10 bases. V was clipped by 4 bases and J by 6 bases; unmatched bases: 3. Germline CDR1 reads SQVTM; CDR2 reads ANQGSEA. This CDR3 region has 13 residues.

The rearrangement joins TRBV3-1 (or the pseudogene TRBV3-2) to TRBJ2-1, with 14 positions matching TRBD2. Per germline, CDR1 LGHDT and CDR2 YNNKEL (reference sequence). The CDR3 extends over 16 amino acids. Unmatched junction bases numbered 3, after V lost 1 base and J lost 7 bases. The CDR3 region is CASSQGLAGGGNEQFF. CDR3 bases: TGTGCCAGCAGCCAAGGACTAGCGGGAGGGGGGAATGAGCAGTTCTTC.

The V gene is TRBV28, the J gene TRBJ1-1; D is unclear. CDR3 length equals 14 residues. V lost 6 bases to trimming and J lost 6 bases, with 17 bases between them. Germline CDR1 reads MDHEN; CDR2 reads SYDVKM. DNA of the CDR3: TGTGCCAGCAGCGTCCAAGCAATAGTTTCTGAAGCTTTCTTT. This translates into CASSVQAIVSEAFF.

This clone showed up just a few times. The V gene is TRBV27, the J gene TRBJ1-2, with a possible D match to TRBD1 (5 bases). There are 14 residues in the CDR3. CDR1 is MNHEY, CDR2 SMNVEV, per germline (reference sequence). V lost 2 bases, J lost 7 bases, and 14 bases lay in between. CDR3 in amino acids: CASSLLGVVGGYTF. In DNA form, the CDR3 reads TGTGCCAGCAGTTTACTGGGGGTTGTCGGTGGCTACACCTTC.

This clone occurred once. The V gene is TRBV19, the J gene TRBJ1-2; D unresolved. This CDR3 spans 12 amino acids. Germline lookup yields CDR1 LNHDA and CDR2 SQIVND (reference sequence). Between the trimmed V and J ends, which lost 0 bases and 5 bases, there was a span of 4 bases. The CDR3 DNA reads TGTGCCAGTAGTATAGATCGGTATGGCTACACCTTC. The encoded protein is CASSIDRYGYTF.

The chain links TRBV6-6 to TRBJ1-2; 12 bases agree with TRBD1. This CDR3 has 15 residues. CDR1 MNHNY and CDR2 SVGAGI come from the germline V gene (reference sequence). V trimming: 2 bases; J trimming: 6 bases; junction bases outside the gene matches: 4. CDR3 sequence: CASSYPGDRGHGYTF. CDR3 nucleotide sequence: TGTGCCAGCAGTTACCCCGGGGACAGGGGGCATGGCTACACCTTC.

The genes are TRBV24-1 and TRBJ2-1, with D possibly matching TRBD2 (7 bases). Trimming removed 4 bases at V and 7 bases at J, with 22 bases between. The CDR3 runs 17 residues. Germline V gene lookup returns CDR1 KGHDR and CDR2 SFDVKD. CDR3 bases: TGTGCCACCAGTGACCCCCCCGTGGCGGGGGCGGCAAATGAGCAGTTCTTC. Translated: CATSDPPVAGAANEQFF.

The chain is built from TRBV10-3 and TRBJ1-1; D unresolved. The CDR3 loop spans 13 amino acids. In germline, CDR1 is ENHRY, CDR2 SYGVKD. V lost 3 bases and J 1 base, leaving 6 bases between the germline ends. This CDR3 reads CAISEERNTEAFF. The DNA of the CDR3 is TGTGCCATCAGTGAAGAGAGGAACACTGAAGCTTTCTTT.

This clone has just a few counts. The rearrangement links TRBV21-1 to TRBJ1-1. TRBV21-1 represents a pseudogene. CDR3 size: 17 residues. The CDR3 region is CASSKGREGPVNTEAFF. In DNA form, the CDR3 reads TGTGCCAGCAGCAAAGGAAGGGAGGGGCCCGTGAACACTGAAGCTTTCTTT.

In regard to this clone: This same CDR3 is encoded by further DNA sequences in the sample. The V gene is TRBV28, the J gene TRBJ1-2; 7 positions match TRBD1. The germline V gene has CDR1 MDHEN and CDR2 SYDVKM. The V and J ends lost 6 bases and 2 bases, in that order; junction bases with no gene match: 3. The CDR3 loop spans 13 amino acids. In nucleotides, the CDR3 is TGTGCCAGCAGCCTACAGGGGAACTATGGCTACACCTTC. Translation gives CASSLQGNYGYTF.

The J gene is TRBJ1-1, the V gene TRBV5-1; 7 bases line up with TRBD1. CDR1 is SGHRS, CDR2 YFSETQ, per germline. This CDR3 contains 15 residues. Trimming cost V 0 bases and J 3 bases; bases outside gene matches: 5. The CDR3 region has the DNA TGCGCCAGCAGCTTGGCCCCAACAGGGGACACTGAAGCTTTCTTT. Protein: CASSLAPTGDTEAFF. The variable domain in full, with the rest retrieved from reference TRBV5-1 and TRBJ1-1, is KAGVTQTPRYLIKTRGQQVTLSCSPISGHRSVSWYQQTPGQGLQFLFEYFSETQRNKGNFPGRFSGRQFSNSRSEMNVSTLELGDSALYLCASSLAPTGDTEAFFGQGTRLTVV.

In this sample, this clone turned up once. The CDR3 protein is CASSSQPGQGREKLFF. In DNA form, the CDR3 reads TGTGCCAGCAGCTCGCAACCGGGACAGGGGCGGGAAAAACTGTTTTTT. The chain is built from TRBV13 and TRBJ1-4, with 10 bases fitting TRBD1. CDR1 is PRHDT and CDR2 is FYEKMQ in the germline V gene (reference sequence). Trimming removed 4 bases from V and 8 bases from J; junction bases left unmatched: 10. The CDR3 is 16 amino acids.

This clone was counted a single time. The chain employs TRBV24-1 and TRBJ2-1; TRBD1 matches 8 bases. The V segment lost 4 bases and the J segment 2 bases; nucleotides outside the gene matches: 9. This CDR3 is built from 17 residues. Germline CDR1 and CDR2: KGHDR and SFDVKD. The CDR3 protein is CATSDSGPGQAYNEQFF. CDR3 coding DNA: TGTGCCACCAGTGACTCGGGACCGGGACAGGCCTACAATGAGCAGTTCTTC.